This entry lists 32 T cell receptor beta chains sequenced from one sample in a study of T cell repertoires in cytomegalovirus infection. MiXCR, run by TCRdb on the reads, gives a single entry per CDR3 protein. The table lists fewer than 200,000 distinct CDR3 sequences, about 21% of them singletons. Sequencing was done on a sample of PBMCs. Receptors originate from a human donor in good health (CMV status not recorded). Some clones in this sample may be carry-over from other donors' samples.

This CDR3 reads CASSATRTTEAFF. CDR3 in DNA: TGTGCCAGCAGCGCTACAAGGACCACTGAAGCTTTCTTT. The J gene is TRBJ1-1, the V gene TRBV7-3; D unresolved. The germline gives CDR1 SGHTA, CDR2 FQGTGA. The CDR3 consists of 13 residues. Trimming removed 5 bases from V and 4 bases from J, with 11 bases in between.

This clonotype appeared many times. The V call is TRBV7-2, the J call TRBJ2-1; D is perhaps TRBD2 (7 bases). CDR1 is SGHTA, CDR2 FQGNSA, per germline. With 4 bases removed from V and 2 bases from J, the gap between germline ends came to 18 bases. This CDR3 contains 17 residues. The CDR3: CASSSPWGGGPYNEQFF. The CDR3 region has the DNA TGTGCCAGCAGCTCCCCTTGGGGGGGGGGGCCCTACAATGAGCAGTTCTTC.

Ten or more counts support this clonotype. This sequence joins TRBV19 and TRBJ1-5, with a weak D call TRBD1 (5 bases). Germline CDR1 is LNHDA and CDR2 is SQIVND (reference sequence). V shed 5 bases and J shed 3 bases, with 14 bases lying between them. The CDR3 totals 15 residues. CDR3 loop: CASSDQGRTNQPQHF. DNA for the CDR3: TGTGCCAGTAGTGATCAGGGACGGACCAATCAGCCCCAGCATTTT.

This chain uses TRBV14 with TRBJ2-6; D not resolved. CDR1 is SGHDN, CDR2 FVKESK, per germline. The V and J ends lost 0 bases and 0 bases respectively, with 15 bases between them. There are 19 residues in the CDR3. The CDR3: CASSQDRRKGLSGANVLTF. CDR3 bases: TGTGCCAGCAGCCAAGATCGGCGGAAGGGCCTCTCTGGGGCCAACGTCCTGACTTTC. Using reference TRBV14 and TRBJ2-6 for the parts outside the CDR3, the full variable domain is EAGVTQFPSHSVIEKGQTVTLRCDPISGHDNLYWYRRVMGKEIKFLLHFVKESKQDESGMPNNRFLAERTGGTYSTLKVQPAELEDSGVYFCASSQDRRKGLSGANVLTFGAGSRLTVL.

This clonotype was counted between two and nine times. The V gene is TRBV10-3, the J gene TRBJ2-7; TRBD1 matches at 8 bases. Trimming removed 4 bases from V and 0 bases from J; junction bases left unmatched: 8. Germline V gene sequence: CDR1 ENHRY, CDR2 SYGVKD. The CDR3 is 16 amino acids. The CDR3 reads CAISGGDRPNSYEQYF. Written as DNA, the CDR3 is TGTGCCATCAGTGGGGGGGACAGGCCAAACTCCTACGAGCAGTACTTC.

Remarks on this clonotype: The conserved final phenylalanine or tryptophan is absent from the CDR3, which likely points to a read error. The DNA is left out, because the CDR3 cannot be placed on it with certainty; the CDR3 is given as TCRdb lists it. The CDR3 region is CASSSGVGSMWL. This chain uses TRBV7-1 with TRBJ2-1. Being an ORF, TRBV7-1 has a function that is uncertain. From its first to its last residue, the CDR3 has 12 amino acids.

This clonotype was seen at least ten times. The chain carries TRBV7-6 and TRBJ1-1; weak D call: TRBD1 (6 bases). The germline V gene has CDR1 SGHVS and CDR2 FNYEAQ. The CDR3 runs 13 residues. Trimming removed 5 bases at V and 3 bases at J, with 10 bases between. CDR3 DNA: TGTGCCAGCAGCCCAGGGGTTTACACTGAAGCTTTCTTT. Protein: CASSPGVYTEAFF. Full variable domain (outside the CDR3, taken from reference TRBV7-6 and TRBJ1-1): GAGVSQSPRYKVTKRGQDVALRCDPISGHVSLYWYRQALGQGPEFLTYFNYEAQQDKSGLPNDRFSAERPEGSISTLTIQRTEQRDSAMYRCASSPGVYTEAFFGQGTRLTVV.

This sequence joins TRBV28 and TRBJ2-3; TRBD1 is a possible D gene (5 bases). Germline loops: CDR1 MDHEN, CDR2 SYDVKM. The CDR3 spans 15 residues. Trimming pared 1 base from V and 4 bases from J, leaving 12 bases between. In nucleotides, the CDR3 is TGTGCCAGCAGTTTATCGTCGCAGGGCGCAGATACGCAGTATTTT. Translated: CASSLSSQGADTQYF. Supplemented by reference TRBV28 and TRBJ2-3, the full variable domain reads DVKVTQSSRYLVKRTGEKVFLECVQDMDHENMFWYRQDPGLGLRLIYFSYDVKMKEKGDIPEGYSVSREKKERFSLILESASTNQTSMYLCASSLSSQGADTQYFGPGTRLTVL.

This clonotype was picked up many times. The CDR3 loop reads CASTPSLGQGLYEQYF. The DNA for the CDR3 is TGTGCCAGCACCCCTTCCCTGGGACAGGGCCTCTACGAGCAGTACTTC. The chain uses TRBV7-2 and TRBJ2-7; 9 positions agree with TRBD1. Germline lookup yields CDR1 SGHTA and CDR2 FQGNSA. The V gene end was trimmed by 7 bases and the J gene end by 3 bases; junction bases not matched to a gene: 13. This CDR3 region has 16 residues.

This clonotype was seen a handful of times. The rearrangement links TRBV5-1 to TRBJ1-1; no definite D call. The CDR3 contains 14 residues. Germline V gene sequence: CDR1 SGHRS, CDR2 YFSETQ. V lost 0 bases and J 0 bases, leaving 6 bases between the germline ends. The CDR3 DNA is TGCGCCAGCAGCTTGGGAGATATGAACACTGAAGCTTTCTTT. Translating it yields CASSLGDMNTEAFF.

V and J are TRBV6-6 and TRBJ2-3, with D possibly being TRBD2 (7 bases). The CDR3 runs to 15 residues. CDR1 MNHNY and CDR2 SVGAGI come from the germline V gene (reference sequence). V was shortened by 4 bases and J by 4 bases, with 15 bases between the two germline ends. The CDR3 here is CASSSQSGGPDTQYF. The CDR3 DNA sequence: TGTGCCAGCAGTTCTCAGTCCGGGGGGCCAGATACGCAGTATTTT.

The chain is built from TRBV6-2 or TRBV6-3 and TRBJ2-7; D not certain. V was cut by 0 bases and J by 3 bases, with 6 bases left in between. The CDR3 sequence is 13 residues long. Germline loops: CDR1 MNHEY, CDR2 SVGEGT. CDR3: CASSYSTDYEQYF. CDR3 nucleotides: TGTGCCAGCAGTTACTCGACGGACTACGAGCAGTACTTC.

This clonotype has more than one count but fewer than ten. J is TRBJ2-2 and V is TRBV24-1; 9 positions agree with TRBD2. The CDR3 length is 16 residues. Trimming removed 3 bases from V and 4 bases from J; junction bases left unmatched: 5. Germline CDR1 KGHDR, CDR2 SFDVKD. The CDR3 bases are TGTGCCACCAGTGATCAGACTAGCGGTCCCACCGGGGAGCTGTTTTTT. This translates into CATSDQTSGPTGELFF.

This clonotype was picked up a small number of times. V is TRBV7-2 and J is TRBJ2-5, with D tentatively TRBD2 (7 bases). Germline V lookup: CDR1 SGHTA, CDR2 FQGNSA. The length of the CDR3 is 15 residues. Between the trimmed V and J ends, which lost 5 bases and 0 bases, there was a span of 13 bases. CDR3: CASSAAGANQETQYF. CDR3 DNA: TGTGCCAGCAGCGCCGCGGGGGCGAACCAAGAGACCCAGTACTTC. Looking up the rest from reference TRBV7-2 and TRBJ2-5 gives the full variable domain: GAGVSQSPSNKVTEKGKDVELRCDPISGHTALYWYRQSLGQGLEFLIYFQGNSAPDKSGLPSDRFSAERTGGSVSTLTIQRTQQEDSAVYLCASSAAGANQETQYFGPGTRLLVL.

This clonotype was recorded a few times. The chain carries TRBV6-6 and TRBJ2-7, with D perhaps matching TRBD1 (5 bases). This CDR3 is 15 amino acids long. The V gene's germline CDR1 is MNHNY and CDR2 SVGAGI (reference sequence). The V end was cut by 0 bases, the J end by 1 base, with 10 bases between. The CDR3 DNA reads as TGTGCCAGCAGTTACTCCCAGGGCGAATCCTACGAGCAGTACTTC. Translated: CASSYSQGESYEQYF.

The V call is TRBV14, the J call TRBJ2-7; 7 bases match TRBD1. The CDR3 has 14 residues. Germline V gives CDR1 SGHDN, CDR2 FVKESK. V trimming: 2 bases; J trimming: 4 bases; junction bases outside the gene matches: 5. The CDR3 nucleotides are TGTGCCAGCAGCCAACCCGGACAGGCTTACGAGCAGTACTTC. This translates into CASSQPGQAYEQYF. The complete variable domain, with remaining parts taken from reference TRBV14 and TRBJ2-7, reads EAGVTQFPSHSVIEKGQTVTLRCDPISGHDNLYWYRRVMGKEIKFLLHFVKESKQDESGMPNNRFLAERTGGTYSTLKVQPAELEDSGVYFCASSQPGQAYEQYFGPGTRLTVT.

The rearrangement uses TRBV29-1 and TRBJ2-6; D is undetermined. This CDR3 region has 13 residues. CDR1 and CDR2 (germline): SQVTM, ANQGSEA. V lost 1 base, J lost 4 bases, and 5 bases lay in between. CDR3 sequence (DNA): TGCAGCGTTGAAGGGTTCGGGGCCAACGTCCTGACTTTC. Translating it yields CSVEGFGANVLTF.

This clonotype was seen a few times. This chain uses TRBV10-3 with TRBJ1-3; the match to TRBD1 covers 10 bases. This CDR3 spans 13 amino acids. The trim removed 6 bases at V and 10 bases at J, leaving 6 bases unmatched. The V gene's germline CDR1 is ENHRY and CDR2 SYGVKD. DNA for the CDR3: TGTGCCATCAGCGGGACAGGGGAGACGACCATATATTTT. Translating gives CAISGTGETTIYF.

This clonotype has ten or more counts. The gene calls are TRBV12-3 or TRBV12-4 and TRBJ2-1; D possibly corresponds to TRBD2 (6 bases). V lost 5 bases and J lost 7, with 12 bases in between. This CDR3 is built from 13 residues. The CDR3 DNA reads as TGTGCCAGCAGTCCCGGGACTTCTAATGAGCAGTTCTTC. It yields the protein CASSPGTSNEQFF.

The sample holds many counts of this clonotype. This chain joins TRBV7-2 and TRBJ2-3; 8 positions agree with TRBD1. The V and J ends lost 3 bases and 1 base, in that order; junction bases with no gene match: 12. The CDR3 sequence is 18 residues long. From germline, CDR1 is SGHTA and CDR2 FQGNSA. In DNA, the CDR3 is TGTGCCAGCAGCTTTCTGGGACAGGCTAGCGCCCGCACAGATACGCAGTATTTT. It specifies CASSFLGQASARTDTQYF.

The chain is built from TRBV5-1 and TRBJ2-1, with D possibly TRBD1 on 7 matching bases. The germline gives CDR1 SGHRS, CDR2 YFSETQ. The CDR3 totals 16 residues. V lost 0 bases and J lost 6, with 16 bases in between. CDR3 protein: CASSLAVSGGPNEQFF. The CDR3 DNA is TGCGCCAGCAGCTTGGCGGTGTCAGGGGGGCCCAATGAGCAGTTCTTC.

The rearrangement links TRBV19 to TRBJ2-7, with 9 nucleotides matching TRBD1. Unmatched junction bases numbered 10, after V lost 5 bases and J lost 5 bases. CDR1 is LNHDA and CDR2 is SQIVND in the germline V gene (reference sequence). CDR3 length: 15 amino acids. This CDR3 is CASSSSGTGIDEQYF. Here the CDR3 DNA reads TGTGCCAGTAGTTCTTCCGGGACAGGGATCGACGAGCAGTACTTC.

This clonotype was counted many times. This chain links TRBV7-9 with TRBJ2-3; D not certain. Germline loops: CDR1 SEHNR, CDR2 FQNEAQ (reference sequence). The CDR3 is 13 amino acids. Trimming shortened V by 3 bases and J by 5 bases, and 9 bases separated the two germline ends. CDR3: CASSFRFGDTQYF. The CDR3 region has the DNA TGTGCCAGCAGCTTCAGGTTTGGAGATACGCAGTATTTT.

Only a few counts were recorded for this clonotype. The chain links TRBV28 to TRBJ1-4, with D maybe TRBD1 (6 bases). The CDR3 is made up of 12 amino acids. Trimming left V 5 bases short and J 7 bases short, with 8 bases between. CDR1 MDHEN and CDR2 SYDVKM come from the germline V gene. This CDR3 is CASSQGTEKLFF. As DNA, the CDR3 is TGTGCCAGCAGTCAGGGGACTGAAAAACTGTTTTTT.

Comments on this clonotype: The junction differs from germline at one of its ends, possibly a read error. The V and J genes are TRBV6-2 or TRBV6-3 and TRBJ2-3; D may correspond to TRBD1 or TRBD2 (5 bases each). The germline V gene has CDR1 MNHEY and CDR2 SVGEGT. This CDR3 spans 15 amino acids. The CDR3 loop reads CTSSYDGTRSDTQYF. The CDR3 coding sequence is TGTACCAGCAGTTATGATGGGACCCGTTCAGATACGCAGTATTTT.

The gene calls are TRBV7-2 and TRBJ1-3, with 8 nucleotides matching TRBD1. The germline gives CDR1 SGHTA, CDR2 FQGNSA. With 5 bases clipped from V and 6 bases from J, the junction kept 3 bases outside the gene matches. The CDR3 is made up of 13 amino acids. The CDR3, as DNA: TGTGCCAGCAGCCGTCAGGGGGCAAACACCATATATTTT. Its translation: CASSRQGANTIYF.

In its sample, this clonotype was seen many times. V and J are TRBV7-8 and TRBJ2-2; 9 bases match TRBD1. CDR1 and CDR2 (germline): SGHVS, FQNEAQ. The V and J ends lost 3 bases and 6 bases, in that order; junction bases with no gene match: 11. The CDR3 loop spans 17 amino acids. The CDR3 is CASSLTRDRVRPGELFF. CDR3 in DNA: TGTGCCAGCAGCTTGACTCGGGACAGGGTCCGACCCGGGGAGCTGTTTTTT.

V usage is TRBV5-6 and J usage is TRBJ2-5; the match to TRBD1 covers 7 bases. The junction had 15 bases not matched to a gene; V was cut back by 3 bases and J by 4 bases. The CDR3 covers 17 residues. Germline CDR1 and CDR2: SGHDT and YYEEEE. The CDR3 region is CASSWKTGLDRRETQYF. CDR3 DNA: TGTGCCAGCAGCTGGAAGACAGGGTTGGACCGGCGAGAGACCCAGTACTTC.

The chain couples TRBV10-3 to TRBJ1-2; D not certain. V dropped 11 bases and J dropped 3 bases, with 13 bases sitting between them. Germline lookup yields CDR1 ENHRY and CDR2 SYGVKD. The CDR3 covers 12 residues. The DNA of the CDR3 is TGTGCCTCCCGAGCAGGTTACTATGGCTACACCTTC. Its translation: CASRAGYYGYTF.

This clonotype was counted only a few times. The chain is built from TRBV7-2 and TRBJ2-3, with TRBD1 as a possible D gene (6 bases). Trimming took off 6 bases at V and 4 bases at J, with 11 bases between the two ends. Per germline, CDR1 SGHTA and CDR2 FQGNSA. The CDR3 runs to 13 residues. This chain's CDR3 is CASSIRGADTQYF. The CDR3 DNA reads TGTGCCAGCAGTATCAGGGGAGCAGATACGCAGTATTTT.

This clonotype was detected only a few times. The V gene is TRBV18, the J gene TRBJ1-1, with a tentative D call TRBD1 (5 bases). The ends were cut back, 6 bases at V and 7 bases at J, with 15 bases in the middle. Germline V gene data show CDR1 as KGHSH and CDR2 as LQKENI. The CDR3 is 13 residues long. The CDR3 DNA reads as TGTGCCAGCTCCCAGAACCGGGGCCTTGAAGCTTTCTTT. Encoded protein: CASSQNRGLEAFF.

With respect to this clonotype: A much more abundant neighbour one base away suggests this may be a read error. The V call is TRBV7-2, the J call TRBJ2-7; no definite D call. The germline CDR1 and CDR2 sequences are SGHTA and FQGNSA. Trimming took off 4 bases at V and 5 bases at J, with 12 bases between the two ends. This CDR3 has 13 residues. This chain's CDR3 is CASSYYQEDEQYF. CDR3 sequence (DNA): TGTGCCAGCAGCTACTACCAGGAAGACGAGCAGTACTTC. The full variable domain, its missing parts supplied by reference TRBV7-2 and TRBJ2-7, is GAGVSQSPSNKVTEKGKDVELRCDPISGHTALYWYRQSLGQGLEFLIYFQGNSAPDKSGLPSDRFSAERTGGSVSTLTIQRTQQEDSAVYLCASSYYQEDEQYFGPGTRLTVT.